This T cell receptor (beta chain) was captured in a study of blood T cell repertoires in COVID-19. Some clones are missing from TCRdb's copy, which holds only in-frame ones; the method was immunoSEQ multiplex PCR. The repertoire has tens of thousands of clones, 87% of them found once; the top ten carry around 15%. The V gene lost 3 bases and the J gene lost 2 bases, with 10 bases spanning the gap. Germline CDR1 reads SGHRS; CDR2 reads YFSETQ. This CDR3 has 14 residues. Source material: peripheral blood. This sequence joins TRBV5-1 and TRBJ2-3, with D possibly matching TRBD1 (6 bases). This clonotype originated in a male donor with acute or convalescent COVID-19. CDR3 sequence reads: CASSSGVLTDTQYF. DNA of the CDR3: TGCGCCAGCAGCTCAGGGGTCCTCACAGATACGCAGTATTTT.